This TCR beta chain was found in a study of cytomegalovirus exposure and HLA in healthy donors. Whole-study findings and limits: In a later analysis, CMV-associated beta chains were mostly HLA-associated, it appeared.

PCR involved 60 Vbeta and 13 Jbeta primers. Profiling relied on immunoSEQ multiplex PCR, and the TCRdb table lists in-frame clones only, not all of them. The table includes approximately 100,000 clones, 76% detected once. Comments on this clone: What it recognizes is unknown.

V was trimmed by 0 bases and J by 5 bases, leaving 16 bases between them. The CDR3 length is 16 residues. CDR1 LGHNA and CDR2 YSLEER come from the germline V gene. The sequencing sample was made of PBMCs. The source of this sequence is a woman aged 50 to 60 in good health and CMV-seropositive. This chain joins TRBV4-3 and TRBJ2-5; D is perhaps TRBD2 (7 bases). CDR3 in DNA: TGCGCCAGCAGCCAAGATTTCCGCGGGGGCGGGGAGACCCAGTACTTC. Translating it yields CASSQDFRGGGETQYF.